Following are 15 T cell receptor beta chains from one sample sequenced in a study of OX40 agonist ivuxolimab in advanced cancers. Profiled with immunoSEQ multiplex PCR; TCRdb holds only in-frame clones, not every one. The repertoire holds roughly 120,000 clones, 92% seen once, with around 0.81% in the top ten. Sequencing used CD4+ or CD8+ T cells sorted from blood, obtained in a trial of the OX40 agonist ivuxolimab. The receptors were sampled from an adult with an advanced solid tumor such as melanoma, head and neck, liver or kidney cancer.

The V call is TRBV7-2, the J call TRBJ2-5; the D gene could be TRBD1 or TRBD2 (5 bases each). V lost 4 bases, J lost 11 bases, and 11 bases lay in between. The CDR3 spans 11 residues. The germline gives CDR1 SGHTA, CDR2 FQGNSA. The CDR3 sequence: CASSSRDRQYF. CDR3 nucleotides: TGTGCCAGCAGCTCCCGGGACCGGCAGTACTTC.

The V gene is TRBV28, the J gene TRBJ2-1; 9 bases map to TRBD2. CDR3 size: 18 residues. The germline CDR1 and CDR2 sequences are MDHEN and SYDVKM. V lost 9 bases and J lost 0; bases outside the gene matches: 15. CDR3 amino acids: CASFPLLLAGRSYNEQFF. The CDR3 DNA sequence: TGTGCCAGTTTCCCTCTGCTCCTAGCGGGACGCTCCTACAATGAGCAGTTCTTC.

This chain joins TRBV25-1 and TRBJ1-5; 8 nucleotides match TRBD1. The J segment lost 6 bases and the V segment lost 4 bases, leaving 5 bases of the junction unmatched. Germline V CDR1 and CDR2: MGHDK, SYGVNS. CDR3 length: 14 amino acids. CDR3 region: CASSATGGGQPQHF. Here the CDR3 DNA reads TGTGCCAGCAGTGCCACAGGGGGAGGTCAGCCCCAGCATTTT.

The chain is built from TRBV4-3 and TRBJ2-5, with D uncertain. Per germline, CDR1 LGHNA and CDR2 YSLEER. The CDR3 extends over 12 amino acids. Between the trimmed V and J ends, which lost 0 bases and 4 bases, there was a span of 3 bases. In nucleotides, the CDR3 is TGCGCCAGCAGCCAAGATAGAGAGACCCAGTACTTC. Amino acid sequence: CASSQDRETQYF.

This rearrangement joins TRBV7-9 to TRBJ2-7; TRBD1 matches at 9 bases. V gave up 6 bases and J gave up 2 bases; unmatched junction bases: 8. The V gene's germline CDR1 is SEHNR and CDR2 FQNEAQ (reference sequence). The CDR3 length is 15 residues. Here the CDR3 reads CASRAPTGGTYEQYF. The CDR3, as DNA: TGTGCCAGCAGAGCACCAACAGGGGGCACCTACGAGCAGTACTTC.

The chain carries TRBV28 and TRBJ2-5, with TRBD2 matching over 13 bases. The J call may be in error: the DNA end matches TRBJ2-7 better. This CDR3 is 15 amino acids long. Germline V lookup: CDR1 MDHEN, CDR2 SYDVKM. The CDR3 nucleotides are TGTGCCAGCAGCTATACTAGCGGGAGGGTTTACGAGCAGTACTTC. Protein product: CASSYTSGRVYEQYF.

This chain uses TRBV9 with TRBJ2-1; the match to TRBD2 covers 15 bases. The CDR3 covers 18 residues. Germline values: CDR1 SGDLS, CDR2 YYNGEE. Germline trimming cut 3 bases from V and 3 bases from J; bases unmatched to any gene: 7. CDR3 loop: CASSAGTSGRINYNEQFF. The CDR3 DNA reads as TGTGCCAGCAGCGCCGGGACTAGCGGGAGGATAAACTACAATGAGCAGTTCTTC.

The gene calls are TRBV29-1 and TRBJ1-1; the D is unclear. There are 12 residues in the CDR3. V was clipped by 6 bases and J by 1 base, with 9 bases between them. Germline CDR1 and CDR2: SQVTM and ANQGSEA. This chain's CDR3 is CSVNRENTEAFF. The CDR3 DNA is TGCAGCGTGAACAGAGAGAACACTGAAGCTTTCTTT.

The rearrangement links TRBV7-2 to TRBJ1-6, with a tentative D call TRBD1 (5 bases). V was clipped by 8 bases and J by 7 bases, with 9 bases between them. The CDR3 consists of 12 residues. Germline V gives CDR1 SGHTA, CDR2 FQGNSA. CDR3 DNA sequence: TGTGCCAGCGGAGACAGAAATTCACCCCTCCACTTT. Amino acid sequence: CASGDRNSPLHF.

The chain carries TRBV9 and TRBJ2-7; 13 bases map to TRBD2. The CDR3 has 17 amino acids. V gave up 0 bases and J gave up 5 bases; unmatched junction bases: 8. Germline V gene data show CDR1 as SGDLS and CDR2 as YYNGEE. CDR3 residues: CASSVAGAGTSGNEQYF. The DNA for the CDR3 is TGTGCCAGCAGCGTAGCGGGGGCCGGGACTAGCGGGAACGAGCAGTACTTC.

The chain employs TRBV18 and TRBJ2-1, with a weak D call TRBD2 (5 bases). The CDR3 totals 15 residues. The V gene lost 5 bases and the J gene lost 0 bases, with 11 bases spanning the gap. Germline V gives CDR1 KGHSH, CDR2 LQKENI. The CDR3 loop is CASSDLAPSYNEQFF. The CDR3 DNA follows: TGTGCCAGCTCAGACTTAGCGCCCTCCTACAATGAGCAGTTCTTC.

This clone has a single count. The chain combines TRBV27 with TRBJ1-2; possible D gene TRBD1, 6 bases. Trimming took 5 bases from V and 6 from J, leaving 13 bases between them. The CDR3 covers 13 residues. The germline V gene has CDR1 MNHEY and CDR2 SMNVEV (reference sequence). The CDR3 spells CASSPYRANGYTF. The CDR3 nucleotides are TGTGCCAGCAGTCCCTACAGGGCTAATGGCTACACCTTC.

This sequence joins TRBV19 and TRBJ1-5; D might be TRBD1 (5 bases). CDR1 is LNHDA, CDR2 SQIVND, per germline (reference sequence). The CDR3 has 15 amino acids. Trimming pared 0 bases from V and 3 bases from J, leaving 9 bases between. The CDR3, as DNA: TGTGCCAGTAGTATAGAGGGGGTTTTCAATCAGCCCCAGCATTTT. Its protein product is CASSIEGVFNQPQHF.

Here the CDR3 DNA reads TGCAGTGCCCCTATCCCAGATACGCAGTATTTT. Encoded protein: CSAPIPDTQYF. The chain links TRBV20-1 to TRBJ2-3; D is undetermined. The V end was cut by 6 bases, the J end by 4 bases, with 8 bases between. This CDR3 is built from 11 residues. Germline V gives CDR1 DFQATT, CDR2 SNEGSKA (reference sequence).

CDR3 sequence: CASSPQGSSSYNEQFF. Written as DNA, the CDR3 is TGTGCCAGCAGCCCTCAGGGTTCAAGCTCCTACAATGAGCAGTTCTTC. This sequence joins TRBV5-5 and TRBJ2-1, with D maybe TRBD1 (5 bases). The CDR3 has 16 amino acids. Per germline, CDR1 SGHKS and CDR2 YYEKEE (reference sequence). The V end lost 4 bases, the J end lost 0 bases, and 14 bases lay between the germline ends.